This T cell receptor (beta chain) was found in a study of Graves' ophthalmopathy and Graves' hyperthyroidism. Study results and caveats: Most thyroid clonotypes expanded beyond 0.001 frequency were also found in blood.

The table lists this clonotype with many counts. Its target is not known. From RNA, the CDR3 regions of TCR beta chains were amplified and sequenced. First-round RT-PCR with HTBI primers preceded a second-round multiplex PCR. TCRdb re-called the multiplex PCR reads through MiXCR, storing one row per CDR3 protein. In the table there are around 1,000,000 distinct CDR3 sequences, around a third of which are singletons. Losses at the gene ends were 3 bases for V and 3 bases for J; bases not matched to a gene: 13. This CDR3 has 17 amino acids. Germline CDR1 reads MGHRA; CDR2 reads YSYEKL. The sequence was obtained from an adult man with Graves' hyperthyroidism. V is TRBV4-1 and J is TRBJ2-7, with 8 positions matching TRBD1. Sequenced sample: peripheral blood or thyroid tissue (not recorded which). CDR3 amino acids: CASSHPFSGTGDYEQYF. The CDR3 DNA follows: TGCGCCAGCAGCCATCCTTTCTCCGGGACAGGAGACTACGAGCAGTACTTC.